The T cell receptor beta chain under discussion was sequenced for a study of tumor-infiltrating lymphocytes in primary liver carcinoma. Across the study: Surgical resection treated primary liver carcinoma in the patients. Study outcomes and limitations: A significantly higher top-250-clone fraction was found in tumors than in blood (p = 0.039).

Both blood RNA, taken from unsorted whole blood, and germline DNA were extracted. Starting from 500 ng of total RNA, TCR beta cDNA was produced with a primer in the constant region. Generation of the TCR beta libraries relied on three nested multiplex PCR rounds using slightly modified ARM-PCR. It was with TRBV1-TRBV30 forward primers and a C-beta reverse primer that the first two PCR rounds were run, at around 11 cycles each. TCRdb re-called the multiplex PCR reads through MiXCR, storing one row per CDR3 protein. The sample includes 150,000 to 200,000 distinct CDR3 sequences, 65% seen only once; the top ten take 7% to 8.5%. Germline assignment: CDR1 MDHEN and CDR2 SYDVKM. The CDR3 is made up of 15 amino acids. With respect to this clonotype: The antigen remains undetermined. The junction departs from the called germline gene at one end, perhaps through a read error.

The source material was peripheral blood. The sequence was obtained from a woman in her sixties with primary liver carcinoma and hepatitis B virus infection. The rearrangement uses TRBV28 and TRBJ1-6; 8 nucleotides match TRBD1. The CDR3 DNA reads as TGTGCCAGCAGTTTCAGGCAGGGGGCGGGCTCACCCTTCCACTTT. Encoded protein: CASSFRQGAGSPFHF.